This passage covers 18 T cell receptor beta chains from one sample sequenced in a study of T cells in Graves' hyperthyroidism and ophthalmopathy. RNA transcripts were the template for amplifying TCR beta CDR3 regions. A set of HTBI primers served as the primers for a first-round RT-PCR of the TCR CDR3. TCRdb independently ran MiXCR on the multiplex PCR reads; one entry per CDR3 protein. Of hundreds of thousands of distinct CDR3 sequences in the sample, roughly a third were seen once. Sequenced sample: blood. Receptor source: a woman between 40 and 55 years old with Graves' hyperthyroidism.

This rearrangement joins TRBV10-3 to TRBJ2-7; 7 bases map to TRBD2. CDR3 length equals 13 residues. Germline V CDR1 and CDR2: ENHRY, SYGVKD. In nucleotides, the CDR3 is TGTTCAACGAGCGGGGCGAGCTCCTACGAGCAGTACTTC. Residues: CSTSGASSYEQYF.

The chain couples TRBV11-3 to TRBJ1-1; the D gene is possibly TRBD1 (6 bases). Germline loops: CDR1 SGHNT, CDR2 YENEEA. Trimming cost V 1 base and J 8 bases, with 17 bases left between them. The CDR3 has 15 residues. The CDR3 DNA follows: TGTGCCAGCAGCTTAGCAACTAATATACAGGGAGAAGCTTTCTTT. Translated, it gives CASSLATNIQGEAFF.

This clonotype was seen many times. This chain uses TRBV2 with TRBJ2-7, with D perhaps matching TRBD1 or TRBD2 (5 bases each). V was pared by 8 bases and J by 2 bases, with 13 bases between. This CDR3 region has 13 residues. Germline-derived CDR1 and CDR2 are SNHLY and FYNNEI. The CDR3 DNA reads as TGTGCCAGCGTCCGGGACCCACCCTACGAGCAGTACTTC. It encodes CASVRDPPYEQYF.

In regard to this clonotype: A much larger clone sits a single nucleotide away, making a read error possible. The genes are TRBV24-1 and TRBJ2-5; 9 positions match TRBD1. The CDR3 spans 15 residues. Germline loops: CDR1 KGHDR, CDR2 SFDVKD. The CDR3 bases are TGTGCCAGTAGTATTGTTACAGGGGGCCAAGGGACCCAGTACTTC. This sequence encodes CASSIVTGGQGTQYF.

Details on this clonotype: One end of the junction does not line up with germline, which may come from a read error. The CDR3, as DNA: TGTGCCAGCAGTGAACTTTTGGGGTTT. Residues: CASSELLGF. The chain recombines TRBV2 with TRBJ1-6; no reliable D call. Germline lookup yields CDR1 SNHLY and CDR2 FYNNEI. The CDR3 totals 9 residues. The entire variable domain, with the rest obtained from reference TRBV2 and TRBJ1-6, is as follows: EPEVTQTPSHQVTQMGQEVILRCVPISNHLYFYWYRQILGQKVEFLVSFYNNEISEKSEIFDDQFSVERPDGSNFTLKIRSTKLEDSAMYFCASSELLGFGNGTRLTVT.

This clonotype occurred a few times. The rearrangement uses TRBV2 and TRBJ2-3; possible D gene TRBD1, 6 bases. The germline V gene encodes CDR1 SNHLY and CDR2 FYNNEI. Between the trimmed V and J ends, which lost 3 bases and 6 bases, there was a span of 7 bases. The CDR3 runs 12 residues. The CDR3 DNA reads as TGTGCCAGCAGTGATGGGGGCGATACGCAGTATTTT. This sequence encodes CASSDGGDTQYF.

The chain combines TRBV27 with TRBJ1-6; 7 bases are a match to TRBD1. Germline V lookup: CDR1 MNHEY, CDR2 SMNVEV (reference sequence). J was trimmed by 10 bases and V by 4 bases; bases with no gene match: 10. The CDR3 has 15 residues. The chain's CDR3 is CASSSSTGISSPLHF. The CDR3 nucleotides read TGTGCCAGCAGTTCCTCGACAGGGATCTCCTCACCCCTCCACTTT.

To note about this clonotype: An end of the junction does not agree with germline; a read error may underlie this. This chain connects TRBV20-1 to TRBJ2-2; D might be TRBD2 (5 bases). The CDR3 has 13 residues. Germline V lookup: CDR1 DFQATT, CDR2 SNEGSKA (reference sequence). The DNA for the CDR3 is TGCAGTGCGAGAGGGCGGCTCTCCGGGGAGCTGTTTTTT. Translating it yields CSARGRLSGELFF.

In nucleotides, the CDR3 is TGTGCCAGCAGGAAACTAGGAGGCACCGGGGAGCTGTTTTTT. Encoded protein: CASRKLGGTGELFF. The rearrangement uses TRBV5-8 and TRBJ2-2; D perhaps matches TRBD2 (5 bases). Germline CDR1 is SGHTS and CDR2 is YDEGEE. Deletions cut 5 bases from V and 4 bases from J, with 12 bases between. CDR3 length: 14 residues.

The chain uses TRBV19 and TRBJ2-5; TRBD1 agrees at 7 bases. With V trimmed by 6 bases and J by 4 bases, 8 bases remained unmatched. CDR1 and CDR2 from the germline V gene are LNHDA and SQIVND (reference sequence). The length of the CDR3 is 14 residues. The CDR3 reads CASRGQSVRETQYF. The DNA of the CDR3 is TGTGCCAGTAGGGGACAGTCCGTTCGAGAGACCCAGTACTTC.

In its sample, this clonotype was seen a few times. The junction departs from germline at one end; a sequencing error may be responsible. The chain recombines TRBV10-2 with TRBJ2-7, with 8 bases lining up with TRBD1. Germline V gives CDR1 WSHSY, CDR2 SAAADI. This CDR3 has 14 residues. Here the CDR3 DNA reads TGTGCCAGCAGTTTGGCCAGGGGGCTCAACGAGCAGTACTTC. Translated: CASSLARGLNEQYF.

This clonotype was recorded a few times. This chain links TRBV5-1 with TRBJ2-7; 9 nucleotides align to TRBD2. With 4 bases clipped from V and 5 bases from J, the junction kept 7 bases outside the gene matches. The CDR3 totals 14 residues. The V gene's germline CDR1 is SGHRS and CDR2 YFSETQ. This chain's CDR3 is CASSAASGRNEQYF. The DNA of the CDR3 is TGCGCCAGCAGCGCCGCCAGCGGGAGGAACGAGCAGTACTTC.

This clonotype has just a few counts. The V gene is TRBV12-3 or TRBV12-4, the J gene TRBJ1-1; TRBD1 is a possible D gene (6 bases). Trimming shortened V by 4 bases and J by 2 bases, and 14 bases separated the two germline ends. This CDR3 spans 15 amino acids. This chain's CDR3 is CASSYGGSANTEAFF. CDR3 bases: TGTGCCAGCAGTTATGGGGGCAGCGCAAACACTGAAGCTTTCTTT.

This clonotype was seen ten or more times. The rearrangement links TRBV29-1 to TRBJ2-2; 8 bases agree with TRBD1. The J segment lost 0 bases and the V segment lost 0 bases, leaving 3 bases of the junction unmatched. This CDR3 is built from 16 residues. Germline values: CDR1 SQVTM, CDR2 ANQGSEA. The CDR3 protein is CSVEDTGGPNTGELFF. In DNA form, the CDR3 reads TGCAGCGTTGAAGACACAGGGGGACCGAACACCGGGGAGCTGTTTTTT.

There are many counts of this clonotype. The chain combines TRBV20-1 with TRBJ1-4; a possible D gene is TRBD1 (5 bases). The CDR3 length is 15 residues. Between the trimmed V and J ends, which lost 7 bases and 0 bases, there was a span of 15 bases. From germline, CDR1 is DFQATT and CDR2 SNEGSKA (reference sequence). CDR3 nucleotides: TGCAGTGTCCAAGACAGAGAATCAACTAATGAAAAACTGTTTTTT. It encodes CSVQDRESTNEKLFF.

This clonotype was recorded at least ten times. This rearrangement joins TRBV10-3 to TRBJ2-7; D assignment may be TRBD1 or TRBD2 (5 bases each). The CDR3 sequence is 12 residues long. From germline, CDR1 is ENHRY and CDR2 SYGVKD. Trimming removed 10 bases from V and 2 bases from J, with 12 bases in between. The DNA of the CDR3 is TGTGCCACCAGGGACGGACCCTACGAGCAGTACTTC. Translated, it gives CATRDGPYEQYF.

This chain connects TRBV29-1 to TRBJ1-1, with unresolved D. The germline V gene has CDR1 SQVTM and CDR2 ANQGSEA. The ends were cut back, 4 bases at V and 0 bases at J, with 9 bases in the middle. The CDR3 loop spans 13 amino acids. The CDR3 sequence is CSVGTSVNTEAFF. DNA of the CDR3: TGCAGCGTTGGAACAAGTGTGAACACTGAAGCTTTCTTT.

This clonotype has a count of ten or more. The genes are TRBV7-8 and TRBJ1-5, with a tentative D call TRBD1 (5 bases). Trimming shortened V by 4 bases and J by 0 bases, and 13 bases separated the two germline ends. The germline gives CDR1 SGHVS, CDR2 FQNEAQ. The CDR3 totals 16 residues. The CDR3: CASSSSRVYSNQPQHF. The CDR3 DNA follows: TGTGCCAGCAGCTCGAGCAGGGTCTATAGCAATCAGCCCCAGCATTTT.